Each of the 32 T cell receptor beta chains below was sequenced from the same sample in a study of T cells in Graves' hyperthyroidism and ophthalmopathy. Amplification yielded TCR beta CDR3 regions, with RNA transcripts as the source. First-round RT-PCR of the TCR CDR3 relied on the HTBI primer set. TCRdb processed the multiplex PCR reads anew with MiXCR; each CDR3 protein has one entry. This sample has 650,000 to 750,000 distinct CDR3 sequences, with around 13% found just once. The sample comprised blood. Receptors were obtained from a woman aged 18-29 years with Graves' hyperthyroidism.

This clonotype turned up a few times. V and J are TRBV24-1 and TRBJ2-2; a possible D gene is TRBD1 (6 bases). Germline CDR1 and CDR2: KGHDR and SFDVKD. CDR3 size: 16 residues. The ends were cut back, 1 base at V and 4 bases at J, with 12 bases in the middle. The CDR3 loop is CATSDFEGQLTGELFF. CDR3 sequence (DNA): TGTGCCACCAGTGATTTTGAAGGACAGCTCACCGGGGAGCTGTTTTTT.

The chain links TRBV11-2 to TRBJ2-1; D remains unclear. The J call is in doubt because the DNA end fits TRBJ2-7 better. Germline-derived CDR1 and CDR2 are SGHAT and FQNNGV. The CDR3 has 15 residues. CDR3 protein: CASSLALFSYNEQYF. The CDR3 region has the DNA TGTGCCAGCAGCTTAGCCCTCTTCTCCTACAATGAGCAGTACTTC.

The sample holds many counts of this clonotype. This chain connects TRBV5-6 to TRBJ2-7; 7 nucleotides align to TRBD1. J was trimmed by 4 bases and V by 7 bases; bases with no gene match: 11. Germline-derived CDR1 and CDR2 are SGHDT and YYEEEE. The CDR3 is 14 amino acids. This CDR3 is CASGVGDSIYEQYF. The CDR3 bases are TGTGCCAGCGGAGTGGGGGACAGCATTTACGAGCAGTACTTC. The full variable domain, with the rest looked up from reference TRBV5-6 and TRBJ2-7, is DAGVTQSPTHLIKTRGQQVTLRCSPKSGHDTVSWYQQALGQGPQFIFQYYEEEERQRGNFPDRFSGHQFPNYSSELNVNALLLGDSALYLCASGVGDSIYEQYFGPGTRLTVT.

This clonotype was detected a few times. The CDR3 is CASMGRGVNGDTQYF. The CDR3 nucleotides read TGTGCCAGCATGGGCAGGGGAGTTAACGGGGATACGCAGTATTTT. This chain uses TRBV19 with TRBJ2-3; maybe TRBD1 (6 bases). This CDR3 is built from 15 residues. Germline V gene sequence: CDR1 LNHDA, CDR2 SQIVND (reference sequence). With 9 bases removed from V and 6 bases from J, the gap between germline ends came to 22 bases.

The rearrangement uses TRBV5-4 and TRBJ2-1; D remains unclear. CDR1 is SGHNT, CDR2 YYREEE, per germline (reference sequence). This CDR3 spans 17 amino acids. Trimming cost V 5 bases and J 2 bases, with 20 bases left between them. In DNA, the CDR3 is TGTGCCAGCAGTTCTGCGTGGGCCGAGACTCCCTACAATGAGCAGTTCTTC. It codes for CASSSAWAETPYNEQFF.

This chain joins TRBV7-2 and TRBJ2-3; no definite D call. Germline assignment: CDR1 SGHTA and CDR2 FQGNSA. The CDR3 sequence is 14 residues long. The V gene lost 5 bases and the J gene lost 2 bases, with 11 bases spanning the gap. CDR3 residues: CASSHDQDTDTQYF. The CDR3 nucleotides read TGTGCCAGCAGCCACGACCAGGACACAGATACGCAGTATTTT.

This clonotype has at least ten counts. The J gene is TRBJ2-1, the V gene TRBV7-2, with D possibly TRBD2 on 6 matching bases. CDR1 SGHTA and CDR2 FQGNSA come from the germline V gene. CDR3 size: 15 residues. The V and J ends lost 6 bases and 4 bases respectively, with 16 bases between them. CDR3 in amino acids: CASRSRREGYNEQFF. CDR3 nucleotides: TGTGCCAGCAGATCGAGGAGGGAAGGGTACAATGAGCAGTTCTTC.

This clonotype appeared many times. The chain carries TRBV11-3 and TRBJ1-1; unclear D gene. The V end lost 1 base, the J end lost 0 bases, and 6 bases lay between the germline ends. The CDR3 is 14 residues long. The V gene's germline CDR1 is SGHNT and CDR2 YENEEA. The CDR3 region is CASSLAPMNTEAFF. In nucleotides, the CDR3 is TGTGCCAGCAGCTTAGCACCCATGAACACTGAAGCTTTCTTT.

The chain recombines TRBV20-1 with TRBJ2-1; D is uncertain. The ends were cut back, 3 bases at V and 4 bases at J, with 13 bases in the middle. The germline V gene encodes CDR1 DFQATT and CDR2 SNEGSKA (reference sequence). The CDR3 is 14 amino acids. The CDR3 loop is CSASLSAAYNEQFF. In nucleotides, the CDR3 is TGCAGTGCTAGCTTGTCGGCGGCATACAATGAGCAGTTCTTC.

This clonotype has just a few counts. J is TRBJ1-1 and V is TRBV20-1; D unclear. The CDR3 has 13 amino acids. CDR1 is DFQATT and CDR2 is SNEGSKA in the germline V gene (reference sequence). The ends were cut back, 5 bases at V and 0 bases at J, with 10 bases in the middle. The CDR3 nucleotides are TGCAGTGCTTGGGCCACTTTGAACACTGAAGCTTTCTTT. It yields the protein CSAWATLNTEAFF.

This clonotype was observed a handful of times. The gene calls are TRBV30 and TRBJ2-5; D call uncertain. Per the germline V gene, CDR1 is GTSNPN and CDR2 is SVGIG (reference sequence). V was pared by 2 bases and J by 3 bases, with 13 bases between. The CDR3 extends over 14 amino acids. The CDR3 reads CAWSPLGGEETQYF. The CDR3 coding sequence is TGTGCCTGGAGTCCTCTGGGCGGAGAAGAGACCCAGTACTTC.

This clonotype was counted at least ten times. This chain connects TRBV3-1 to TRBJ2-2, with a tentative D call TRBD2 (5 bases). The CDR3 loop spans 19 amino acids. The germline V gene has CDR1 LGHDT and CDR2 YNNKEL (reference sequence). The V end lost 4 bases, the J end lost 1 base, and 22 bases lay between the germline ends. Here the CDR3 DNA reads TGTGCCAGCAGCCTAATAAGAGGGCAATCACCAGAGAACACCGGGGAGCTGTTTTTT. Translating it yields CASSLIRGQSPENTGELFF.

This chain joins TRBV10-3 and TRBJ1-4; D is uncertain. The CDR3 sequence is 15 residues long. Germline-derived CDR1 and CDR2 are ENHRY and SYGVKD. Deletions cut 2 bases from V and 0 bases from J, with 7 bases between. This chain's CDR3 is CAISEKDTTNEKLFF. CDR3 in DNA: TGTGCCATCAGTGAGAAAGATACAACTAATGAAAAACTGTTTTTT.

J is TRBJ1-4 and V is TRBV4-2; D might be TRBD1 (5 bases). With 5 bases removed from V and 3 bases from J, the gap between germline ends came to 16 bases. This CDR3 comprises 16 residues. Germline CDR1 LGHNA, CDR2 YNFKEQ. CDR3 in DNA: TGTGCCAGCAGCACCTACCTCGGGACGGCTAATGAAAAACTGTTTTTT. This sequence encodes CASSTYLGTANEKLFF.

Ten or more counts support this clonotype. The chain combines TRBV4-1 with TRBJ2-7; D gene uncertain. Trimming took 0 bases from V and 0 from J, leaving 9 bases between them. Germline lookup yields CDR1 MGHRA and CDR2 YSYEKL. The CDR3 has 15 amino acids. CDR3 sequence reads: CASSQDRWSSYEQYF. CDR3 coding DNA: TGCGCCAGCAGCCAAGATCGCTGGAGCTCCTACGAGCAGTACTTC.

This clonotype was found a few times. CDR3 bases: TGTGCCAGCAGTTTATTTTCGGGGACGAGTGGGCAAGAGACCCAGTACTTC. Its translation: CASSLFSGTSGQETQYF. The rearrangement joins TRBV27 to TRBJ2-5, with D perhaps matching TRBD1 or TRBD2 (5 bases each). From germline, CDR1 is MNHEY and CDR2 SMNVEV (reference sequence). V was clipped by 1 base and J by 2 bases, with 17 bases between them. This CDR3 has 17 residues.

The chain joins TRBV7-2 to TRBJ2-4; 8 positions agree with TRBD2. There are 15 residues in the CDR3. Germline CDR1 and CDR2: SGHTA and FQGNSA. Trimming removed 1 base from V and 4 bases from J; junction bases left unmatched: 3. CDR3 bases: TGTGCCAGCAGCTTAGTCCCTAGCGGGAAAAACATTCAGTACTTC. It codes for CASSLVPSGKNIQYF.

This clonotype was observed many times. The V call is TRBV3-2, the J call TRBJ1-1; the tabulated D call, TRBD1, remains unverified against the DNA. TRBV3-2 is listed as a pseudogene. The CDR3 has 16 amino acids. Here the CDR3 reads CASSQGRQGVEHEAFF. The DNA for the CDR3 is TGTGCCAGCAGCCAGGGCAGACAGGGCGTGGAGCATGAAGCTTTCTTT.

This clonotype was counted ten times or more. This chain links TRBV7-9 with TRBJ2-5; 9 bases match TRBD1. This CDR3 is built from 14 residues. The V gene end was trimmed by 4 bases and the J gene end by 5 bases; junction bases not matched to a gene: 5. CDR1 and CDR2 (germline): SEHNR, FQNEAQ (reference sequence). DNA for the CDR3: TGTGCCAGCAGCTGGACAGGGGAGTACGAGACCCAGTACTTC. It encodes CASSWTGEYETQYF.

This clonotype came up many times. The rearrangement uses TRBV7-9 and TRBJ2-1; TRBD2 matches at 14 bases. V trimming: 5 bases; J trimming: 5 bases; junction bases outside the gene matches: 2. Looked up from germline, CDR1 is SEHNR and CDR2 is FQNEAQ (reference sequence). This CDR3 has 15 amino acids. CDR3 DNA: TGTGCCAGCAGCATGGGACTAGCGGGAGACAATGAGCAGTTCTTC. Translation: CASSMGLAGDNEQFF.

This clonotype was detected only a few times. This rearrangement joins TRBV6-1 to TRBJ2-7, with 7 bases fitting TRBD1. CDR1 MNHNS and CDR2 SASEGT come from the germline V gene. The ends lost 5 bases at V and 2 bases at J; junction bases unmatched: 9. This CDR3 has 15 amino acids. The CDR3 protein is CASSKGQGVTYEQYF. For the CDR3, the DNA is TGTGCCAGCAGTAAAGGGCAGGGGGTGACCTACGAGCAGTACTTC.

About this clonotype: The DNA is left out, because the CDR3 cannot be placed on it with certainty; the CDR3 is given as TCRdb lists it. The chain combines TRBV28 with TRBJ2-7; the table gives TRBD1 as D, unverified against the DNA. Per the germline V gene, CDR1 is MDHEN and CDR2 is SYDVKM. Including both end residues, the CDR3 is 17 amino acids long. CDR3: CASSFGQGALSSYERYF.

This clonotype was recorded a few times. The genes are TRBV28 and TRBJ2-5; no reliable D call. The CDR3 loop spans 14 amino acids. The V gene's germline CDR1 is MDHEN and CDR2 SYDVKM. The V end lost 1 base, the J end lost 4 bases, and 10 bases lay between the germline ends. The CDR3 bases are TGTGCCAGCAGTTTATCGACGTACCGAGAGACCCAGTACTTC. It is translated as CASSLSTYRETQYF.

The chain joins TRBV7-2 to TRBJ1-4; D is perhaps TRBD1 (6 bases). There are 14 residues in the CDR3. V lost 3 bases to trimming and J lost 4 bases, with 9 bases between them. From germline, CDR1 is SGHTA and CDR2 FQGNSA. The CDR3 is CASSFDRFNEKLFF. The DNA of the CDR3 is TGTGCCAGCAGCTTCGACAGGTTTAATGAAAAACTGTTTTTT.

This clonotype came up a few times. The J gene is TRBJ2-7, the V gene TRBV7-9, with D possibly being TRBD1 (5 bases). Germline values: CDR1 SEHNR, CDR2 FQNEAQ (reference sequence). The CDR3 has 15 residues. V was clipped by 5 bases and J by 2 bases, with 16 bases between them. The CDR3 loop is CASSPMGQVTYEQYF. CDR3 DNA: TGTGCCAGCAGCCCCATGGGGCAGGTAACCTACGAGCAGTACTTC.

On this clonotype itself: With a much larger clone just one base away, this may be a read error. This sequence joins TRBV11-2 and TRBJ2-1, with D possibly TRBD2 on 5 matching bases. The J call is uncertain, as TRBJ2-7 better fits the DNA end. There are 17 residues in the CDR3. Looked up from germline, CDR1 is SGHAT and CDR2 is FQNNGV. In DNA form, the CDR3 reads TGTGCCAGCAGCTTAGAACGCGGGCCAAGCTCCTACAATGAGCAGTACTTC. This sequence encodes CASSLERGPSSYNEQYF.

This clonotype has a handful of counts. The chain links TRBV7-9 to TRBJ2-5, with 15 bases fitting TRBD2. Germline trimming cut 2 bases from V and 4 bases from J; bases unmatched to any gene: 8. CDR3 length equals 18 residues. Looked up from germline, CDR1 is SEHNR and CDR2 is FQNEAQ (reference sequence). In DNA, the CDR3 is TGTGCCAGCAGCTTAACGGGACTAGCGGGAGGTTCAGGAGAGACCCAGTACTTC. This gives the protein CASSLTGLAGGSGETQYF.

This chain links TRBV6-9 with TRBJ2-7, with TRBD2 matching 10 bases. V lost 3 bases and J lost 3; bases outside the gene matches: 11. Per the germline V gene, CDR1 is MNHGY and CDR2 is SVAAGI. CDR3 length: 17 residues. This CDR3 reads CASSYGGPSGSYYEQYF. In nucleotides, the CDR3 is TGTGCCAGCAGTTACGGCGGGCCTAGCGGGAGTTACTACGAGCAGTACTTC.

This clonotype was counted between two and nine times. The chain links TRBV11-2 to TRBJ2-4; a possible D gene is TRBD2 (6 bases). The V gene lost 2 bases and the J gene lost 8 bases, with 13 bases spanning the gap. Germline CDR1 SGHAT, CDR2 FQNNGV. This CDR3 comprises 14 residues. The CDR3 reads CASSLWWGVDIQYF. CDR3 nucleotides: TGTGCCAGCAGCTTATGGTGGGGGGTGGACATTCAGTACTTC.

This clonotype occurred a few times. The genes are TRBV25-1 and TRBJ1-4; D is unresolved. CDR1 is MGHDK, CDR2 SYGVNS, per germline. This CDR3 has 16 residues. The ends were cut back, 0 bases at V and 0 bases at J, with 8 bases in the middle. Here the CDR3 reads CASSEYSPATNEKLFF. DNA for the CDR3: TGTGCCAGCAGTGAATATAGTCCTGCAACTAATGAAAAACTGTTTTTT.

A single count supports this clonotype. The chain links TRBV10-3 to TRBJ2-7, with D perhaps matching TRBD2 (6 bases). This CDR3 has 15 residues. Germline CDR1 ENHRY, CDR2 SYGVKD. Trimming stripped 0 bases from V and 3 bases from J, with 12 bases between. CDR3 nucleotide sequence: TGTGCCATCAGTGAGTCGACTGGAGGGATCTACGAGCAGTACTTC. Translated, it gives CAISESTGGIYEQYF.

The rearrangement joins TRBV20-1 to TRBJ2-7; 10 nucleotides align to TRBD2. CDR1 DFQATT and CDR2 SNEGSKA come from the germline V gene (reference sequence). The V gene end was trimmed by 5 bases and the J gene end by 4 bases; junction bases not matched to a gene: 14. This CDR3 has 16 amino acids. The CDR3 coding sequence is TGCAGTGCTCCCAAGACCTTAGCGGGAGGCCCTTACGAGCAGTACTTC. Translated: CSAPKTLAGGPYEQYF.